This TCR beta chain was captured in a study of PD-1 blockade in classical Hodgkin lymphoma. Whole-study results and caveats: CD4+ TCR diversity climbed significantly by C4D1, unlike CD8+ TCR diversity.

CDR1 is SEHNR, CDR2 FQNEAQ, per germline (reference sequence). Losses at the gene ends were 5 bases for V and 6 bases for J; bases not matched to a gene: 8. This CDR3 is built from 14 residues. Every patient experienced relapse after autologous stem cell transplantation, and brentuximab vedotin exposure varied. The data were produced by immunoSEQ multiplex PCR, yet TCRdb's version contains in-frame clones alone and is incomplete. The sample lists 80,000 to 100,000 clones, roughly 92% occurring once. This clone was found once. Its antigen is still unknown. This chain uses TRBV7-9 with TRBJ2-7; 9 positions match TRBD2. The TCR originated in a human donor with classical Hodgkin lymphoma. Source: peripheral blood mononuclear cells (PBMCs), taken at baseline. The CDR3 loop reads CASSTRGRAAEQYF. The CDR3 DNA is TGTGCCAGCAGCACCCGCGGGAGGGCCGCCGAGCAGTACTTC.